These T cell receptor beta chains were read from a single sample in a study of blood T cell repertoires in COVID-19. The table came from immunoSEQ multiplex PCR; TCRdb's copy has only in-frame clones and leaves some out. The repertoire consists of 90,000 to 130,000 clones, with about nine tenths occurring once and the leading ten covering around 2%. Sequencing was performed on peripheral blood. These receptors were taken from a human donor in a cohort sampled during active COVID-19. The conserved cysteine and the conserved F or W are not part of the CDR3 here.

CDR3: ASRDQGMSNQPQH; J: TRBJ1-5; V: TRBV6-6
CDR3: ASRRLAAYNEQF; J: TRBJ2-1; V: TRBV19
CDR3: ASSLRGTATDTQY; J: TRBJ2-3; V: TRBV7-9
CDR3: ASSWLPIGYNEQF; J: TRBJ2-1; V: TRBV27
CDR3: ASSLGTGELF; J: TRBJ2-2; V: TRBV18
CDR3: ASSDRGGNSYNEQF; J: TRBJ2-1; V: TRBV7-3
CDR3: ASSTGTGGDQPQH; J: TRBJ1-5; V: TRBV5-1
CDR3: ASSTGGLNTEAF; J: TRBJ1-1; V: TRBV11-2
CDR3: ASSLHFRPSSYEQY; J: TRBJ2-7; V: TRBV11-2
CDR3: ASSYRTSLSYEQY; J: TRBJ2-7; V: TRBV6-6
CDR3: ASSLEYSYEQY; J: TRBJ2-7; V: TRBV11-2
CDR3: ASSQVLAGPYEQY; J: TRBJ2-7; V: TRBV4-1
CDR3: ASSISTGSNQPQH; J: TRBJ1-5; V: TRBV19
CDR3: ASSLEGTAKETQY; J: TRBJ2-5; V: TRBV9
CDR3: ASSSQTSGSYNEQF; J: TRBJ2-1; V: TRBV6-5
CDR3: ASSFIPGAKNIQY; J: TRBJ2-4; V: TRBV7-8
CDR3: ASSHWTENEKLF; J: TRBJ1-4; V: TRBV5-6
CDR3: ASAKSLTLEQF; J: TRBJ2-1; V: TRBV7-6
CDR3: ASSFEGSEQY; J: TRBJ2-7; V: TRBV5-1
CDR3: ASNPGLLNTEAF; J: TRBJ1-1; V: TRBV9
CDR3: ASNVRTGAAGYT; J: TRBJ1-2; V: TRBV19
CDR3: ASSPEQTGEQY; J: TRBJ2-7; V: TRBV18
CDR3: ATKNWEGGASQPQH; J: TRBJ1-5; V: TRBV19
CDR3: ASSSSGQPYEQY; J: TRBJ2-7; V: TRBV5-1
CDR3: SASPLAGPTDTQY; J: TRBJ2-3; V: TRBV20-1
CDR3: ASSWTAMNTEAF; J: TRBJ1-1; V: TRBV5-5